Below, 24 T cell receptor beta chains from the same sample are listed, as sequenced in a study of T cells in Graves' hyperthyroidism and ophthalmopathy. Authors of the study amplified TCR beta CDR3 regions from RNA transcripts. First-round RT-PCR with HTBI primers amplified the TCR CDR3 region. TCRdb reprocessed the multiplex PCR reads with MiXCR, giving one entry per CDR3 protein. Of fewer than 650,000 distinct CDR3 sequences listed, 14% were seen once; the top ten hold more than 11%. The sequenced sample consisted of blood. Source of these receptors: a middle-aged woman with Graves' hyperthyroidism.

This clonotype was seen repeatedly, ten times or more. The chain links TRBV28 to TRBJ2-7, with 8 positions matching TRBD2. Germline V gene lookup returns CDR1 MDHEN and CDR2 SYDVKM. The V gene end was trimmed by 3 bases and the J gene end by 5 bases; junction bases not matched to a gene: 9. This CDR3 is 15 amino acids long. The DNA of the CDR3 is TGTGCCAGCAGTTTGGTTAGCGGGACCCGTAACGAGCAGTACTTC. Protein product: CASSLVSGTRNEQYF.

This chain joins TRBV20-1 and TRBJ1-5, with unresolved D. The V and J ends lost 6 bases and 3 bases respectively, with 12 bases between them. The CDR3 spans 13 residues. Germline lookup yields CDR1 DFQATT and CDR2 SNEGSKA (reference sequence). The CDR3 nucleotides are TGCAGTGCCAAGCGCGGGGACAATCAGCCCCAGCATTTT. Amino acids: CSAKRGDNQPQHF.

This clonotype came up a few times. This chain links TRBV24-1 with TRBJ2-2, with 8 positions matching TRBD1. The CDR3 loop spans 15 amino acids. Germline V CDR1 and CDR2: KGHDR, SFDVKD. The J segment lost 7 bases and the V segment lost 7 bases, leaving 10 bases of the junction unmatched. Here the CDR3 DNA reads TGTGCCACCAGGGACAGGGCCCGAATTGACGGGGAGCTGTTTTTT. Amino acids: CATRDRARIDGELFF.

This clonotype is a singleton in its sample. Since a much larger clone is just one base distant, this may be a read error. The rearrangement uses TRBV28 and TRBJ2-1, with 14 bases lining up with TRBD2. CDR1 MDHEN and CDR2 SYDVKM come from the germline V gene. V was pared by 11 bases and J by 5 bases, with 11 bases of the junction left unmatched. The CDR3 has 16 amino acids. CDR3 in DNA: TGTGCCGGCACCCCCGGGACTAGCGGGAGCCACAATGAGCAGTTCTTC. This sequence encodes CAGTPGTSGSHNEQFF.

This clonotype was seen ten or more times. The rearrangement links TRBV6-1 to TRBJ1-2; the D gene is possibly TRBD1 (5 bases). The CDR3 extends over 15 amino acids. Trimming left V 1 base short and J 8 bases short, with 17 bases between. Germline CDR1 MNHNS, CDR2 SASEGT. In DNA, the CDR3 is TGTGCCAGCAGTGAAGAACTTAGGGGTCTTACGGGCTACACCTTC. Its protein product is CASSEELRGLTGYTF.

V gene TRBV3-1 combines with J gene TRBJ2-6; 9 bases line up with TRBD1. The CDR3 is 19 amino acids. V shed 1 base, J shed 1 base, and the junction held 8 bases outside the gene matches. Germline values: CDR1 LGHDT, CDR2 YNNKEL (reference sequence). The CDR3 bases are TGTGCCAGCAGCCAAGGAGGGACAGGGATTATATCTGGGGCCAACGTCCTGACTTTC. Translation gives CASSQGGTGIISGANVLTF.

This clonotype was recorded a few times. This rearrangement joins TRBV7-8 to TRBJ2-2; D unresolved. Germline V CDR1 and CDR2: SGHVS, FQNEAQ. The CDR3 loop spans 15 amino acids. V lost 0 bases and J 4 bases, leaving 9 bases between the germline ends. CDR3 nucleotide sequence: TGTGCCAGCAGCTTAGCGCGGAGTGTCACCGGGGAGCTGTTTTTT. The encoded protein is CASSLARSVTGELFF.

This clonotype came up many times. The genes are TRBV6-1 and TRBJ1-4; D is possibly TRBD1 (6 bases). V was clipped by 3 bases and J by 4 bases, with 9 bases between them. The CDR3 is made up of 14 amino acids. The V gene's germline CDR1 is MNHNS and CDR2 SASEGT. CDR3 protein: CASSDRGGNEKLFF. The CDR3 DNA reads as TGTGCCAGCAGTGACAGGGGCGGTAATGAAAAACTGTTTTTT.

This clonotype was counted at least ten times. The V gene is TRBV20-1, the J gene TRBJ2-1; 9 positions agree with TRBD2. The V and J ends lost 1 base and 4 bases, in that order; junction bases with no gene match: 8. The CDR3 runs 16 residues. Germline CDR1 DFQATT, CDR2 SNEGSKA (reference sequence). The CDR3: CSARGQASGKYNEQFF. DNA for the CDR3: TGCAGTGCTAGAGGCCAAGCTAGCGGGAAGTACAATGAGCAGTTCTTC.

The V call is TRBV9, the J call TRBJ2-1; 11 bases align to TRBD2. The length of the CDR3 is 15 residues. Trimming cost V 2 bases and J 9 bases; bases outside gene matches: 7. In germline, CDR1 is SGDLS, CDR2 YYNGEE. CDR3 sequence: CASSVTSGRWGEQFF. Here the CDR3 DNA reads TGTGCCAGCAGCGTCACTAGCGGGAGATGGGGTGAGCAGTTCTTC. Supplemented by reference TRBV9 and TRBJ2-1, the full variable domain reads DSGVTQTPKHLITATGQRVTLRCSPRSGDLSVYWYQQSLDQGLQFLIQYYNGEERAKGNILERFSAQQFPDLHSELNLSSLELGDSALYFCASSVTSGRWGEQFFGPGTRLTVL.

This clonotype was counted a few times. The genes are TRBV3-1 and TRBJ2-6; tentatively, D is TRBD2 (5 bases). This CDR3 contains 18 residues. The V and J ends lost 1 base and 0 bases respectively, with 13 bases between them. Per germline, CDR1 LGHDT and CDR2 YNNKEL (reference sequence). CDR3 sequence reads: CASSQVIVAYSGANVLTF. In DNA form, the CDR3 reads TGTGCCAGCAGCCAAGTTATAGTAGCGTACTCTGGGGCCAACGTCCTGACTTTC.

A few counts support this clonotype. A clone one base away is much larger, so this may be a read error. This rearrangement joins TRBV19 to TRBJ2-1; D unresolved. V lost 3 bases and J 5 bases, leaving 8 bases between the germline ends. Germline loops: CDR1 LNHDA, CDR2 SQIVND (reference sequence). CDR3 length: 13 residues. Here the CDR3 DNA reads TGTGCCAGTAGTATCAGTCCTAACAATGAGCAGTTCTTC. It is translated as CASSISPNNEQFF.

This clonotype was picked up a small number of times. The J gene is TRBJ1-5, the V gene TRBV2, with TRBD1 matching over 8 bases. Germline V gene lookup returns CDR1 SNHLY and CDR2 FYNNEI. The CDR3 length is 16 residues. V was pared by 6 bases and J by 0 bases, with 7 bases of the junction left unmatched. The chain's CDR3 is CASRPTGGDSNQPQHF. The CDR3 DNA reads as TGTGCCAGCAGGCCAACAGGGGGGGATAGCAATCAGCCCCAGCATTTT.

This clonotype was counted between two and nine times. V gene TRBV25-1 combines with J gene TRBJ1-1; unclear D gene. This CDR3 region has 13 residues. Germline V gives CDR1 MGHDK, CDR2 SYGVNS. The V and J ends lost 6 bases and 6 bases respectively, with 14 bases between them. The CDR3 nucleotides read TGTGCCAGCAGGGTTACGGAGCTGGCTGAAGCTTTCTTT. Residues: CASRVTELAEAFF. The whole variable domain, filled in from reference TRBV25-1 and TRBJ1-1, reads EADIYQTPRYLVIGTGKKITLECSQTMGHDKMYWYQQDPGMELHLIHYSYGVNSTEKGDLSSESTVSRIRTEHFPLTLESARPSHTSQYLCASRVTELAEAFFGQGTRLTVV.

This clonotype has at least ten counts. J is TRBJ2-2 and V is TRBV7-8, with D unclear. V lost 0 bases, J lost 4 bases, and 9 bases lay in between. This CDR3 contains 15 residues. The germline gives CDR1 SGHVS, CDR2 FQNEAQ. The CDR3 loop reads CASSLAGPSTGELFF. The CDR3 region has the DNA TGTGCCAGCAGCTTAGCAGGGCCCTCCACCGGGGAGCTGTTTTTT.

This clonotype was counted many times. The chain carries TRBV12-3 or TRBV12-4 and TRBJ2-1, with D maybe TRBD2 (6 bases). CDR3 size: 15 residues. Trimming shortened V by 5 bases and J by 3 bases, and 14 bases separated the two germline ends. The DNA for the CDR3 is TGTGCCAGCAGTCCCCTCGGCGGGGTCTACAATGAGCAGTTCTTC. This sequence encodes CASSPLGGVYNEQFF.

Many counts were recorded for this clonotype. The rearrangement uses TRBV28 and TRBJ2-7; 7 positions agree with TRBD1. With 4 bases clipped from V and 2 bases from J, the junction kept 5 bases outside the gene matches. Germline V gene sequence: CDR1 MDHEN, CDR2 SYDVKM. This CDR3 comprises 14 residues. CDR3 amino acids: CASSSLRGTYEQYF. DNA of the CDR3: TGTGCCAGCAGTTCCCTCAGGGGGACCTACGAGCAGTACTTC.

This clonotype was observed at least ten times. The rearrangement joins TRBV20-1 to TRBJ2-3; D perhaps matches TRBD2 (5 bases). The CDR3 is 12 residues long. V was cut by 3 bases and J by 3 bases, with 7 bases left in between. CDR1 and CDR2 (germline): DFQATT, SNEGSKA (reference sequence). Here the CDR3 DNA reads TGCAGTGCTAGTACTAGTACAGATACGCAGTATTTT. Translated, it gives CSASTSTDTQYF.

This clonotype was seen at least ten times. V gene TRBV5-1 combines with J gene TRBJ1-5, with 7 nucleotides matching TRBD1. Germline V gene lookup returns CDR1 SGHRS and CDR2 YFSETQ. V dropped 0 bases and J dropped 0; count of bases not matched to a gene: 0. The CDR3 runs 15 residues. CDR3 sequence reads: CASSLGDSSNQPQHF. CDR3 sequence (DNA): TGCGCCAGCAGCTTGGGGGACAGTAGCAATCAGCCCCAGCATTTT.

This clonotype was observed many times. The J gene is TRBJ2-3, the V gene TRBV5-1; TRBD2 matches 10 bases. This CDR3 is built from 16 residues. After removal of 0 bases from V and 0 bases from J, the junction contained 1 base not matched to a gene. CDR1 is SGHRS, CDR2 YFSETQ, per germline. The CDR3 region has the DNA TGCGCCAGCAGCTTGGTAGCGGGAGGCAGCACAGATACGCAGTATTTT. This gives the protein CASSLVAGGSTDTQYF.

At least ten counts were recorded for this clonotype. V and J are TRBV6-1 and TRBJ1-1; 7 bases agree with TRBD1. CDR1 and CDR2 (germline): MNHNS, SASEGT. CDR3 size: 14 residues. V dropped 9 bases and J dropped 0; count of bases not matched to a gene: 7. The CDR3 DNA is TGTGCCAGTTTGGACAGGTGGGTGAACACTGAAGCTTTCTTT. Translated: CASLDRWVNTEAFF.

This clonotype was recorded at least ten times. This chain links TRBV6-1 with TRBJ2-7; 9 bases are shared with TRBD1. Germline V gives CDR1 MNHNS, CDR2 SASEGT. V lost 2 bases to trimming and J lost 0 bases; unmatched junction nucleotides: 8. The CDR3 has 17 amino acids. The CDR3 DNA follows: TGTGCCAGCAGTGAATCACTTCAGGGACAGGGCTCCTACGAGCAGTACTTC. Its translation is CASSESLQGQGSYEQYF.

Many counts were recorded for this clonotype. The chain is built from TRBV28 and TRBJ2-2; 8 bases are shared with TRBD1. The V gene end was trimmed by 1 base and the J gene end by 7 bases; junction bases not matched to a gene: 8. This CDR3 region has 16 residues. Germline V lookup: CDR1 MDHEN, CDR2 SYDVKM. The DNA of the CDR3 is TGTGCCAGCAGTTTATCGGCCAGGGGGCGCCACGGGGAGCTGTTTTTT. The encoded protein is CASSLSARGRHGELFF.

This clonotype was recorded many times. CDR3 DNA: TGCAGTGCTAGGGCCAGCCTTCACAATGAGCAGTTCTTC. Amino acid sequence: CSARASLHNEQFF. The chain couples TRBV20-1 to TRBJ2-1, with D unclear. Germline V CDR1 and CDR2: DFQATT, SNEGSKA (reference sequence). Trimming removed 3 bases from V and 5 bases from J, with 11 bases in between. The CDR3 consists of 13 residues.